These 18 T cell receptor beta chains were all obtained from the same sample, sequenced in a study of radiotherapy plus CTLA-4 blockade in lung cancer. Some clones are missing from TCRdb's copy, which holds only in-frame ones; the method was immunoSEQ multiplex PCR. The table records some 41,000 clones, roughly two thirds of them present only once. The material sequenced was peripheral blood, taken from a patient treated with radiotherapy plus ipilimumab. Receptors originate from a human donor with non-small cell lung cancer who had a partial response to radiotherapy plus ipilimumab.

The V gene is TRBV19, the J gene TRBJ2-2; 7 bases agree with TRBD2. The CDR3 covers 15 residues. The germline gives CDR1 LNHDA, CDR2 SQIVND (reference sequence). With V trimmed by 2 bases and J by 7 bases, 7 bases remained unmatched. The DNA for the CDR3 is TGTGCCAGTAGTATAAGGCGGGAGTTGTACGGGGAGCTGTTTTTT. It specifies CASSIRRELYGELFF.

This rearrangement joins TRBV6-1 to TRBJ2-5; 9 nucleotides agree with TRBD2. The J call could be wrong; TRBJ2-7 is a better fit for the DNA end. The CDR3 spans 17 residues. Germline V gene sequence: CDR1 MNHNS, CDR2 SASEGT. The CDR3 sequence is CASSDRVAGGNHYEQYF. In DNA form, the CDR3 reads TGTGCCAGCAGTGATAGAGTGGCGGGAGGGAATCACTACGAGCAGTACTTC.

V gene TRBV14 combines with J gene TRBJ2-1, with TRBD2 matching 9 bases. CDR3 length equals 17 residues. Germline V gene lookup returns CDR1 SGHDN and CDR2 FVKESK. V shed 0 bases, J shed 9 bases, and the junction held 12 bases outside the gene matches. The CDR3 spells CASSQEGVAGAYGEQFF. The CDR3 bases are TGTGCCAGCAGCCAAGAAGGAGTAGCGGGAGCTTACGGTGAGCAGTTCTTC.

The genes are TRBV4-2 and TRBJ2-1; 8 bases map to TRBD2. V was pared by 3 bases and J by 6 bases, with 10 bases of the junction left unmatched. This CDR3 region has 16 residues. Germline CDR1 and CDR2: LGHNA and YNFKEQ. This CDR3 is CASSHASGSGGNEQFF. CDR3 DNA: TGTGCCAGCAGCCACGCTAGCGGGTCGGGGGGCAATGAGCAGTTCTTC.

The rearrangement uses TRBV6-5 and TRBJ1-2; D not certain. The CDR3 extends over 12 amino acids. V was cut by 8 bases and J by 8 bases, with 15 bases left in between. The germline CDR1 and CDR2 sequences are MNHEY and SVGAGI. Written as DNA, the CDR3 is TGTGCCAGCTCAGCGGGCATTCGAGGCTACACCTTC. The encoded protein is CASSAGIRGYTF.

The chain recombines TRBV6-5 with TRBJ1-2, with D possibly matching TRBD1 (6 bases). The CDR3 consists of 16 residues. Germline V gene data show CDR1 as MNHEY and CDR2 as SVGAGI. Trimming shortened V by 0 bases and J by 0 bases, and 11 bases separated the two germline ends. The CDR3 protein is CASSYSQGIPNYGYTF. The CDR3 bases are TGTGCCAGCAGTTACTCACAGGGCATTCCTAACTATGGCTACACCTTC.

The rearrangement uses TRBV2 and TRBJ1-5; unclear D gene. Germline assignment: CDR1 SNHLY and CDR2 FYNNEI. The length of the CDR3 is 15 residues. V was pared by 3 bases and J by 1 base, with 10 bases between. The CDR3 sequence is CASSDVSGSNQPQHF. DNA for the CDR3: TGTGCCAGCAGTGACGTGTCGGGAAGCAATCAGCCCCAGCATTTT.

The chain links TRBV6-1 to TRBJ2-1; 9 nucleotides line up with TRBD2. Trimming took 6 bases from V and 10 from J; bases not matched to a gene: 10. This CDR3 has 14 residues. Per germline, CDR1 MNHNS and CDR2 SASEGT. The CDR3: CASSLSGGLREQFF. As DNA, the CDR3 is TGTGCCAGCAGCCTTAGCGGGGGACTTCGAGAGCAGTTCTTC.

V is TRBV10-3 and J is TRBJ1-2, with D tentatively TRBD1 (6 bases). Per germline, CDR1 ENHRY and CDR2 SYGVKD. This CDR3 is 15 amino acids long. The germline V and J ends were trimmed by 0 bases and 4 bases, with 12 bases remaining between them. CDR3 protein: CAISESLGTSYGYTF. The CDR3 DNA sequence: TGTGCCATCAGTGAGTCGTTGGGGACAAGCTATGGCTACACCTTC.

Details on this clone: In the same sample, other DNA sequences code for this CDR3. This chain's CDR3 is CASSPGHLFGYTF. In nucleotides, the CDR3 is TGTGCCAGCAGCCCTGGACACTTGTTTGGCTACACCTTC. The V call is TRBV11-2, the J call TRBJ1-2; D is perhaps TRBD1 (5 bases). Trimming took 5 bases from V and 7 from J, leaving 14 bases between them. This CDR3 is 13 amino acids long. CDR1 SGHAT and CDR2 FQNNGV come from the germline V gene.

In its sample, this clone was seen once. V and J are TRBV29-1 and TRBJ2-7, with a weak D call TRBD1 (6 bases). The germline CDR1 and CDR2 sequences are SQVTM and ANQGSEA. V dropped 7 bases and J dropped 7 bases, with 23 bases sitting between them. This CDR3 contains 14 residues. CDR3 DNA sequence: TGCAGCGCTGCGAGGTGGGGGACATCGTATGAGCAGTACTTC. This gives the protein CSAARWGTSYEQYF.

V usage is TRBV15 and J usage is TRBJ2-1, with D perhaps matching TRBD1 (5 bases). The CDR3 consists of 16 residues. The V gene's germline CDR1 is LNHNV and CDR2 YYDKDF (reference sequence). The V and J ends lost 0 bases and 1 base respectively, with 10 bases between them. Written as DNA, the CDR3 is TGTGCCACCAGCAGAGATGGCAGGGCGTCCTACAATGAGCAGTTCTTC. This translates into CATSRDGRASYNEQFF.

The chain has TRBV2 and TRBJ1-4; D might be TRBD1 (6 bases). CDR1 is SNHLY, CDR2 FYNNEI, per germline. The CDR3 is made up of 15 amino acids. V gave up 5 bases and J gave up 7 bases, with 17 bases separating them. The CDR3 DNA follows: TGTGCCAGCAGTCTTACAGGGCGCAATGCTGAAAAACTGTTTTTT. Translation: CASSLTGRNAEKLFF.

The chain uses TRBV7-9 and TRBJ2-7, with 14 bases that match TRBD2. The CDR3 totals 17 residues. Germline values: CDR1 SEHNR, CDR2 FQNEAQ (reference sequence). The trim removed 4 bases at V and 4 bases at J, leaving 9 bases unmatched. This chain's CDR3 is CASSSGTSGRVTYEQYF. The CDR3 coding sequence is TGTGCCAGCAGCTCAGGGACTAGCGGGAGAGTAACGTACGAGCAGTACTTC. Complete variable domain (other parts from reference TRBV7-9 and TRBJ2-7): DTGVSQNPRHKITKRGQNVTFRCDPISEHNRLYWYRQTLGQGPEFLTYFQNEAQLEKSRLLSDRFSAERPKGSFSTLEIQRTEQGDSAMYLCASSSGTSGRVTYEQYFGPGTRLTVT.

This chain uses TRBV5-1 with TRBJ2-5, with D perhaps TRBD1 (5 bases). The CDR3 contains 12 residues. Germline V lookup: CDR1 SGHRS, CDR2 YFSETQ. V was trimmed by 5 bases and J by 2 bases, leaving 7 bases between them. For the CDR3, the DNA is TGCGCCAGCAGTTCAGGGCAAGAGACCCAGTACTTC. This encodes CASSSGQETQYF.

There are many counts of this clone. This rearrangement joins TRBV5-1 to TRBJ1-1, with a tentative D call TRBD1 (5 bases). Trimming cost V 2 bases and J 4 bases, with 12 bases left between them. CDR1 SGHRS and CDR2 YFSETQ come from the germline V gene. The CDR3 spans 14 residues. CDR3 amino acids: CASSFGGGSTEAFF. Here the CDR3 DNA reads TGCGCCAGCAGCTTTGGGGGAGGCAGCACTGAAGCTTTCTTT.

V gene TRBV18 combines with J gene TRBJ2-6, with 12 bases fitting TRBD1. This CDR3 comprises 19 residues. V lost 2 bases, J lost 2 bases, and 7 bases stayed unmatched. CDR1 KGHSH and CDR2 LQKENI come from the germline V gene. CDR3 sequence reads: CASSPFRGTGGAGANVLTF. The DNA of the CDR3 is TGTGCCAGCTCACCATTCAGAGGGACAGGGGGCGCTGGGGCCAACGTCCTGACTTTC.

In DNA, the CDR3 is TGCGCCAGCAGCCAAGCAGGTTTGGGCTACACCTTC. As protein: CASSQAGLGYTF. The V gene is TRBV4-3, the J gene TRBJ1-2; no firm D call. The germline gives CDR1 LGHNA, CDR2 YSLEER. The V gene lost 1 base and the J gene lost 8 bases, with 8 bases spanning the gap. The CDR3 contains 12 residues.